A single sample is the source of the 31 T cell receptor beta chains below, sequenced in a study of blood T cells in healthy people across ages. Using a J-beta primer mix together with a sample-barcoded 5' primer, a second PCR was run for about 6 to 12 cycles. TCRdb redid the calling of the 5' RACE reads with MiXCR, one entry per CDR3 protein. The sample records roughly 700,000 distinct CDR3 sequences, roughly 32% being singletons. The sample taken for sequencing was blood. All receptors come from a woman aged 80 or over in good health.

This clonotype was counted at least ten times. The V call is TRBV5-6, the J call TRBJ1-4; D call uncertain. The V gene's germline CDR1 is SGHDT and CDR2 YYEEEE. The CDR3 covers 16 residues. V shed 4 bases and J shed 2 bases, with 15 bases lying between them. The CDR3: CASSVTLAVTNEKLFF. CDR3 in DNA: TGTGCCAGCAGCGTAACCCTGGCCGTCACTAATGAAAAACTGTTTTTT.

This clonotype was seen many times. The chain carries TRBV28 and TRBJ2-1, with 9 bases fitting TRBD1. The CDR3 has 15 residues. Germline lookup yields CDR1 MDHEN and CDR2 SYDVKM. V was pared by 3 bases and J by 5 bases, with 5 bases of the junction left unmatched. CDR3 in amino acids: CASSLYGTGNNEQFF. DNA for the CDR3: TGTGCCAGCAGTTTGTACGGGACAGGGAACAATGAGCAGTTCTTC.

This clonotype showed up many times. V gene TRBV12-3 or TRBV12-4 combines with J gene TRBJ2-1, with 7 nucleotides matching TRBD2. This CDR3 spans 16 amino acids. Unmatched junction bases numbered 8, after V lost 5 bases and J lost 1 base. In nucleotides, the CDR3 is TGTGCCAGCAGTAGGGACTTCGGGGGGTCCTACAATGAGCAGTTCTTC. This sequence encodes CASSRDFGGSYNEQFF.

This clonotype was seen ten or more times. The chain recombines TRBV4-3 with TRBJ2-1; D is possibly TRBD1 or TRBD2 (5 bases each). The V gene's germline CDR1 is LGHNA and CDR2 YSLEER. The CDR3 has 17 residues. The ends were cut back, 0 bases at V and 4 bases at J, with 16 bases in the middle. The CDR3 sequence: CASSQDLSGPLYNEQFF. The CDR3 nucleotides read TGCGCCAGCAGCCAAGATCTATCGGGGCCACTTTACAATGAGCAGTTCTTC.

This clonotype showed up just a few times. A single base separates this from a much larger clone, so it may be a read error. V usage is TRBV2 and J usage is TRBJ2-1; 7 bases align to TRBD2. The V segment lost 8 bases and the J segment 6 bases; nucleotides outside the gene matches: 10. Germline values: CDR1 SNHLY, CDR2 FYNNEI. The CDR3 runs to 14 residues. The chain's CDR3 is CASSGGFGCNEQFF. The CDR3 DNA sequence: TGTGCCAGCTCCGGGGGGTTTGGCTGCAATGAGCAGTTCTTC.

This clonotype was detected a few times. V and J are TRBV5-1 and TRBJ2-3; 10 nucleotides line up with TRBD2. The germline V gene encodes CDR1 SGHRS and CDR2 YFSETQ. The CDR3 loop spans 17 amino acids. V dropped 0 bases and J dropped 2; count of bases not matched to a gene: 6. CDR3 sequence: CASSLAGTSEPTDTQYF. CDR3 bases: TGCGCCAGCAGCTTGGCAGGGACTAGCGAACCCACAGATACGCAGTATTTT. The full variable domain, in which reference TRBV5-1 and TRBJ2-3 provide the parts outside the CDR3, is KAGVTQTPRYLIKTRGQQVTLSCSPISGHRSVSWYQQTPGQGLQFLFEYFSETQRNKGNFPGRFSGRQFSNSRSEMNVSTLELGDSALYLCASSLAGTSEPTDTQYFGPGTRLTVL.

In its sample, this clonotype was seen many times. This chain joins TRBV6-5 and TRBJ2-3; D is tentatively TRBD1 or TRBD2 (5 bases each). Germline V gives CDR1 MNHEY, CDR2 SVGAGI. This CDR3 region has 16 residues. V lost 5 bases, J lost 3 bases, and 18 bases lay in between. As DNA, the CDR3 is TGTGCCAGCAGTCCTCAACTTGGGGGTGGGACAGATACGCAGTATTTT. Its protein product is CASSPQLGGGTDTQYF.

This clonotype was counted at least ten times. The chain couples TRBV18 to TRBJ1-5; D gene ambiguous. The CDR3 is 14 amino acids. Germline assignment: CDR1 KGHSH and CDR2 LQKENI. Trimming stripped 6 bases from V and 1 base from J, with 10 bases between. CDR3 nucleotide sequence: TGTGCCAGCTCCGCTTCGGGGAGCAATCAGCCCCAGCATTTT. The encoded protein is CASSASGSNQPQHF.

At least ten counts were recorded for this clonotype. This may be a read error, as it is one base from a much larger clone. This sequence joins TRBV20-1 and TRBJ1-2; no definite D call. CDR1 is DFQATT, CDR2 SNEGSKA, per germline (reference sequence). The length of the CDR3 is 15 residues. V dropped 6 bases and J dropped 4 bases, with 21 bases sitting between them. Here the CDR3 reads CSALPSGVGSYGYTF. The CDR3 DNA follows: TGCAGTGCCCTCCCGAGTGGGGTGGGAAGCTATGGCTACACCTTC.

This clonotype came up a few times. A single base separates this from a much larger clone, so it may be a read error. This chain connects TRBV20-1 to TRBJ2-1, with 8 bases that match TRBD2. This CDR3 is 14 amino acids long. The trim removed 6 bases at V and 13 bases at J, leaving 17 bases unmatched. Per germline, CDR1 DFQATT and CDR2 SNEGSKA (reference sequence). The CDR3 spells CSALRTGGQETQFF. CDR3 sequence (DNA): TGCAGTGCCCTTAGGACGGGGGGGCAGGAGACCCAGTTCTTC.

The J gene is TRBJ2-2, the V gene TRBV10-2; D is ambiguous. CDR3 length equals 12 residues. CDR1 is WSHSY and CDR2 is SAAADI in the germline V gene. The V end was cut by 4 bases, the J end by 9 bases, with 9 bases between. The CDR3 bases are TGCGCCAGCAGTGTGGAGCTCCGGGAGCTGTTTTTT. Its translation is CASSVELRELFF.

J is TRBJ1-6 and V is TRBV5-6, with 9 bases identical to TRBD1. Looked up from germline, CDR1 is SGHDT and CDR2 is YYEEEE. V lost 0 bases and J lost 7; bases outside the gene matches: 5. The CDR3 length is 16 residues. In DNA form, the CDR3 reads TGTGCCAGCAGCTTGGAAGCGGGGACAGGGAATTCACCCCTCCACTTT. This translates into CASSLEAGTGNSPLHF. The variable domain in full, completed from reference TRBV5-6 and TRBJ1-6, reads DAGVTQSPTHLIKTRGQQVTLRCSPKSGHDTVSWYQQALGQGPQFIFQYYEEEERQRGNFPDRFSGHQFPNYSSELNVNALLLGDSALYLCASSLEAGTGNSPLHFGNGTRLTVT.

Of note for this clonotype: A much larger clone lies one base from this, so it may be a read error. Here the CDR3 reads CASSYGTSGVEIHMQYF. The DNA for the CDR3 is TGCGCCAGCAGCTACGGGACTAGCGGTGTAGAGATACATATGCAGTATTTT. V and J are TRBV5-1 and TRBJ2-3; TRBD2 agrees at 11 bases. In germline, CDR1 is SGHRS, CDR2 YFSETQ. The CDR3 is 17 amino acids. Germline trimming cut 3 bases from V and 11 bases from J; bases unmatched to any gene: 17. Full variable domain (missing parts from reference TRBV5-1 and TRBJ2-3): KAGVTQTPRYLIKTRGQQVTLSCSPISGHRSVSWYQQTPGQGLQFLFEYFSETQRNKGNFPGRFSGRQFSNSRSEMNVSTLELGDSALYLCASSYGTSGVEIHMQYFGPGTRLTVL.

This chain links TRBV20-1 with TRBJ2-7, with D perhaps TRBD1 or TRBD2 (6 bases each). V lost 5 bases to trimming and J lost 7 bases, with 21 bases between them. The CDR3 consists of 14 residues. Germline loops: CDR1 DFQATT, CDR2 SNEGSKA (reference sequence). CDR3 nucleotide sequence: TGCAGTGCTGGGGGGCGGCGACGGAGGGGGGAGCAGTACTTC. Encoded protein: CSAGGRRRRGEQYF.

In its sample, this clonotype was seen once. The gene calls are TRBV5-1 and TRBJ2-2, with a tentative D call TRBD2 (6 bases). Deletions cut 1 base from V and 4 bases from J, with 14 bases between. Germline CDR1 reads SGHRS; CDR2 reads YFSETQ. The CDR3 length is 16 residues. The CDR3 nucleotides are TGCGCCAGCAGCTTGCCCGGGGCGCGGGGCACCGGGGAGCTGTTTTTT. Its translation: CASSLPGARGTGELFF.

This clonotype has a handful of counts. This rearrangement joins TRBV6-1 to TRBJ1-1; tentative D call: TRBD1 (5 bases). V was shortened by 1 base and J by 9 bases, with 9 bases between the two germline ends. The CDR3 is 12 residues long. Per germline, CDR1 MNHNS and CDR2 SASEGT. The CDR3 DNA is TGTGCCAGCAGTGAAGGAGGGGAGCAAGCTTTCTTT. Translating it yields CASSEGGEQAFF.

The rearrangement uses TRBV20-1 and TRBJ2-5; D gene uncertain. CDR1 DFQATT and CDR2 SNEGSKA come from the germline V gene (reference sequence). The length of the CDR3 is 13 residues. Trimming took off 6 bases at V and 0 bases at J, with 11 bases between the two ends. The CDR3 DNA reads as TGCAGTGCCGTAGACAACCACCAAGAGACCCAGTACTTC. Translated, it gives CSAVDNHQETQYF.

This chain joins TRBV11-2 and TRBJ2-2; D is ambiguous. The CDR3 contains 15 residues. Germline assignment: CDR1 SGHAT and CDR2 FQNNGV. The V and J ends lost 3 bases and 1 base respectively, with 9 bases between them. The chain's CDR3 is CASSFFPLNTGELFF. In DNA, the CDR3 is TGTGCCAGCAGCTTCTTTCCCCTGAACACCGGGGAGCTGTTTTTT. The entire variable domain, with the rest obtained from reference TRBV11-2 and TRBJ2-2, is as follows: EAGVAQSPRYKIIEKRQSVAFWCNPISGHATLYWYQQILGQGPKLLIQFQNNGVVDDSQLPKDRFSAERLKGVDSTLKIQPAKLEDSAVYLCASSFFPLNTGELFFGEGSRLTVL.

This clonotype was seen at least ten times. For the CDR3, the DNA is TGTGCCATCAGTGGTCGGGGGGAGCAGTACTTC. Protein: CAISGRGEQYF. This chain joins TRBV10-3 and TRBJ2-7, with D possibly TRBD2 on 6 matching bases. This CDR3 is 11 amino acids long. Germline CDR1 and CDR2: ENHRY and SYGVKD. Trimming removed 4 bases from V and 7 bases from J, with 8 bases in between.

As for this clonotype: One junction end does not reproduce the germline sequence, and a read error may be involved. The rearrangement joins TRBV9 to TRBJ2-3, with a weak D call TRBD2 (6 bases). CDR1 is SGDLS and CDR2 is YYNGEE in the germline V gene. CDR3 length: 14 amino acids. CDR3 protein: CASSQRASIDTQYF. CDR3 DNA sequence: TGTGCCAGCAGCCAGCGGGCCAGCATAGATACGCAGTATTTT. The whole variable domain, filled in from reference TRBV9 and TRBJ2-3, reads DSGVTQTPKHLITATGQRVTLRCSPRSGDLSVYWYQQSLDQGLQFLIQYYNGEERAKGNILERFSAQQFPDLHSELNLSSLELGDSALYFCASSQRASIDTQYFGPGTRLTVL.

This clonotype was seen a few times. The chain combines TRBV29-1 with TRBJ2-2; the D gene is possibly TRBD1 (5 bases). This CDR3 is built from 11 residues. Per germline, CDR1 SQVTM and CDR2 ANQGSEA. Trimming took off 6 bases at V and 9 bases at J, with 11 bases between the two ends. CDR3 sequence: CSVSQARELFF. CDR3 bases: TGCAGCGTGTCACAGGCCCGGGAGCTGTTTTTT.

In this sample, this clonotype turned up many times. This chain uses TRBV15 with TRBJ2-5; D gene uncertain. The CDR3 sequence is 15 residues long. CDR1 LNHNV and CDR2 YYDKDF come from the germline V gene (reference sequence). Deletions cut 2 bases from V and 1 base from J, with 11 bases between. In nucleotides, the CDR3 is TGTGCCACCAGCAGATCAGCTACTTTCCAAGAGACCCAGTACTTC. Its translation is CATSRSATFQETQYF. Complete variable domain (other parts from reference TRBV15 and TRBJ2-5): DAMVIQNPRYQVTQFGKPVTLSCSQTLNHNVMYWYQQKSSQAPKLLFHYYDKDFNNEADTPDNFQSRRPNTSFCFLDIRSPGLGDTAMYLCATSRSATFQETQYFGPGTRLLVL.

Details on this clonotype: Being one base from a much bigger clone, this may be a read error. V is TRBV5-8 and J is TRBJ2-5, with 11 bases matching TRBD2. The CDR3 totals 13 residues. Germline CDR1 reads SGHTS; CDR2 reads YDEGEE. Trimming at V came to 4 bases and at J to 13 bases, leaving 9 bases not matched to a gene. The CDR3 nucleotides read TGTGCCAGCAGCCCTGGGCTAGCGGGGGGCTTGTACTTC. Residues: CASSPGLAGGLYF.

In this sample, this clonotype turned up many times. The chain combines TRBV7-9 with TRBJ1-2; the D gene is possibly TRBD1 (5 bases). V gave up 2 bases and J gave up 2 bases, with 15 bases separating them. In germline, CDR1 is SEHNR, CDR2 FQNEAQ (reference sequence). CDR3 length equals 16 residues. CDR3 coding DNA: TGTGCCAGCAGCTTAACGGGACCTCCTTTGAACTATGGCTACACCTTC. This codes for CASSLTGPPLNYGYTF.

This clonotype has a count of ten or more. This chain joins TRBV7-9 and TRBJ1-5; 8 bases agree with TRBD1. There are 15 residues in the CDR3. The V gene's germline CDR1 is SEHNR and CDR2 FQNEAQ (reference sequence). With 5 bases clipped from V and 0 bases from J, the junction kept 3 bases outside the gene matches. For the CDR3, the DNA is TGTGCCAGCAGCCGGACAGGGAATAGCAATCAGCCCCAGCATTTT. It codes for CASSRTGNSNQPQHF.

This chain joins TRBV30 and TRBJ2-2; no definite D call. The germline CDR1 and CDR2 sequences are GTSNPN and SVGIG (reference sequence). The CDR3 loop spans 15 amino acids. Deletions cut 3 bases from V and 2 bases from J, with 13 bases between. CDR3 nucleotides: TGTGCCTGGAGCGCTCAAACGACTAACACCGGGGAGCTGTTTTTT. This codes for CAWSAQTTNTGELFF.

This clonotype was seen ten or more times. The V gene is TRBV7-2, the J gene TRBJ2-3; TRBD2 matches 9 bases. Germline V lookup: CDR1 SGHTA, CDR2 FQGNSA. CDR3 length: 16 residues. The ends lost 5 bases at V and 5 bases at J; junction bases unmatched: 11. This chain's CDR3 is CASSALAGGPRDTQYF. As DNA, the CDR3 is TGTGCCAGCAGCGCCTTGGCGGGGGGGCCTCGAGATACGCAGTATTTT.

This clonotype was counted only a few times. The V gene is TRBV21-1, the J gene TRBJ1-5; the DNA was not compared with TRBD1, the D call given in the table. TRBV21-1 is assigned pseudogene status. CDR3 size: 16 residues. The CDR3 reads CASSKEGASSNQPQHF. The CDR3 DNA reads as TGTGCCAGCAGCAAAGAGGGGGCGTCTAGCAATCAGCCCCAGCATTTT.

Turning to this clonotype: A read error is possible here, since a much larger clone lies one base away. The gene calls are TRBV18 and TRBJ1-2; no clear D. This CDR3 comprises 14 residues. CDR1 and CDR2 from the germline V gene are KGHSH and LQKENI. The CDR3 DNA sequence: TGTGTCAGCTCACGAGCGACACAATTCTATGGCTACACCTTC. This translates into CVSSRATQFYGYTF.

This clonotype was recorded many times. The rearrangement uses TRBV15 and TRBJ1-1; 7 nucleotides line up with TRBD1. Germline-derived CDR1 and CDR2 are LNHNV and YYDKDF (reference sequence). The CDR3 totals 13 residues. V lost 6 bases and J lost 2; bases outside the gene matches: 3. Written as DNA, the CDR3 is TGTGCCACCAGGGGACAGCCCAACACTGAAGCTTTCTTT. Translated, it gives CATRGQPNTEAFF. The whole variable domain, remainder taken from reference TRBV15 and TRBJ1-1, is DAMVIQNPRYQVTQFGKPVTLSCSQTLNHNVMYWYQQKSSQAPKLLFHYYDKDFNNEADTPDNFQSRRPNTSFCFLDIRSPGLGDTAMYLCATRGQPNTEAFFGQGTRLTVV.

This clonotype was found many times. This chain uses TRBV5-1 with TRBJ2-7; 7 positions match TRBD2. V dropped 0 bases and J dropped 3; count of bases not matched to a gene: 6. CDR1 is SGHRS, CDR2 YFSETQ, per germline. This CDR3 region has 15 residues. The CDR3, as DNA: TGCGCCAGCAGCTTGGAAGCGGGGCCCCTCTACGAGCAGTACTTC. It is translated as CASSLEAGPLYEQYF.